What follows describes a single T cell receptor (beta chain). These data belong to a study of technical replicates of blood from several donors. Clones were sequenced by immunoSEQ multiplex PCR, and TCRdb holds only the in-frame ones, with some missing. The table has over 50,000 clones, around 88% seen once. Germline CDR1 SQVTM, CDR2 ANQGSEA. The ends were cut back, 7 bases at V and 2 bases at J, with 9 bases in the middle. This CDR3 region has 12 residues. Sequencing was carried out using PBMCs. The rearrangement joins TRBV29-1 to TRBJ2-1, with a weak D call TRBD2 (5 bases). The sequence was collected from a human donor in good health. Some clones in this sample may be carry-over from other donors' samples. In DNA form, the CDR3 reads TGCAGCGCCCCCGGGACCTACAATGAGCAGTTCTTC. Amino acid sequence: CSAPGTYNEQFF.